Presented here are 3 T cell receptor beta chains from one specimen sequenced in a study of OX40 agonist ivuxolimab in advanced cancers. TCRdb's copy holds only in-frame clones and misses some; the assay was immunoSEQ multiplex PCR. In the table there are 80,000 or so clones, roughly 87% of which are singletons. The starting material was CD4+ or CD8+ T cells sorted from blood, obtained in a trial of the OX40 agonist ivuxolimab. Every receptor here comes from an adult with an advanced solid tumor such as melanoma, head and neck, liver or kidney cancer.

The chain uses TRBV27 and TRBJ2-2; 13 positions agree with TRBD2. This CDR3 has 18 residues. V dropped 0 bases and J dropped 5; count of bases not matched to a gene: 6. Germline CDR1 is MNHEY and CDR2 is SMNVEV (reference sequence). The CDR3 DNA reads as TGTGCCAGCAGTTTATCCGGACTAGCGGGAGTGGGGACCGGGGAGCTGTTTTTT. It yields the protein CASSLSGLAGVGTGELFF.

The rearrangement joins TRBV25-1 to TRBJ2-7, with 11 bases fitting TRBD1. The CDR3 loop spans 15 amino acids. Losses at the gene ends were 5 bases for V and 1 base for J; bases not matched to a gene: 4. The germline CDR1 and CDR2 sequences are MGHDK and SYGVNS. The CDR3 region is CASSNRDRGSYEQYF. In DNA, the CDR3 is TGTGCCAGCAGTAACCGGGACAGGGGGTCCTACGAGCAGTACTTC.

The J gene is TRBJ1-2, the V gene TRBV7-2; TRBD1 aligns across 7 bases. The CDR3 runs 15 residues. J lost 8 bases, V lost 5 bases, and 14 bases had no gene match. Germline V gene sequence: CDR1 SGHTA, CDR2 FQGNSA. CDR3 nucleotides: TGTGCCAGCAGCACGGAGGGCTACAGGGGCAGGGGCTACACCTTC. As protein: CASSTEGYRGRGYTF.